Listed here are 16 T cell receptor beta chains from one sample, sequenced in a study of a mutant IDH1 vaccine in newly diagnosed glioma (dated by TCRdb to about 2021). The library was generated by the immunoSEQ multiplex PCR assay. TCRdb's version of the immuneACCESS table is confined to in-frame rearrangements and falls short of the full clone set. An unresolved V gene accounts for under half of the shortfall where checked; the remainder is of unknown origin. The sample includes 55,000 or so clones, with about 80% observed a single time. 6.2% of the sample belongs to the ten largest clones. The time point label for this specimen denotes: week 23, last vaccination. A 20-mer mutant IDH1 peptide at 300 micrograms in Montanide made up each vaccine dose, which was injected subcutaneously together with topical imiquimod. Their target antigens are unknown. The sample in question was PBMCs, obtained from a glioma patient whose treatment included an IDH1 peptide vaccine. The source of these receptors is a man aged 35-49 years with glioma.

The genes are TRBV4-1 and TRBJ1-1, with no clear D. Germline V lookup: CDR1 MGHRA, CDR2 YSYEKL. CDR3 length equals 13 residues. V was cut by 2 bases and J by 1 base, with 5 bases left in between. CDR3 in amino acids: CASSQNTNTEAFF. As DNA, the CDR3 is TGCGCCAGCAGCCAAAACACGAACACTGAAGCTTTCTTT.

This chain uses TRBV10-3 with TRBJ1-3; D call uncertain. The CDR3 totals 14 residues. CDR1 and CDR2 (germline): ENHRY, SYGVKD. V was clipped by 2 bases and J by 0 bases, with 5 bases between them. CDR3: CAISEVNSGNTIYF. CDR3 sequence (DNA): TGTGCCATCAGTGAGGTCAACTCTGGAAACACCATATATTTT.

The CDR3, as DNA: TGTGCCAGCTCGGCCAGGGGAGATATTTCACCCCTCCACTTT. Its protein is CASSARGDISPLHF. The chain combines TRBV6-5 with TRBJ1-6, with D perhaps TRBD1 (6 bases). The ends were cut back, 8 bases at V and 9 bases at J, with 17 bases in the middle. From germline, CDR1 is MNHEY and CDR2 SVGAGI. The CDR3 is 14 residues long.

The chain carries TRBV6-5 and TRBJ2-2, with 9 bases aligning to TRBD1. Per the germline V gene, CDR1 is MNHEY and CDR2 is SVGAGI. This CDR3 has 15 amino acids. With V trimmed by 6 bases and J by 7 bases, 9 bases remained unmatched. CDR3 bases: TGTGCCAGCAGCCGACGGGGACAGGGCTTCGGGGAGCTGTTTTTT. This gives the protein CASSRRGQGFGELFF.

The CDR3 reads CASSVSGGTDTQYF. The CDR3 region has the DNA TGTGCCAGCAGTGTTAGCGGAGGAACAGATACGCAGTATTTT. The V and J genes are TRBV2 and TRBJ2-3, with D tentatively TRBD2 (6 bases). Germline assignment: CDR1 SNHLY and CDR2 FYNNEI. This CDR3 is 14 amino acids long. Trimming stripped 4 bases from V and 3 bases from J, with 11 bases between.

This chain joins TRBV5-1 and TRBJ2-7; 7 bases match TRBD2. There are 13 residues in the CDR3. V gave up 5 bases and J gave up 6 bases; unmatched junction bases: 8. CDR1 is SGHRS and CDR2 is YFSETQ in the germline V gene. In DNA form, the CDR3 reads TGCGCCAGCAGGATGGGTAGCGGGCTCGAGCAGTACTTC. As protein: CASRMGSGLEQYF.

CDR3 bases: TGTGCCAGTACCGGGAGAGGGGGCGGAGGCTATGGCTACACCTTC. Its translation is CASTGRGGGGYGYTF. This rearrangement joins TRBV19 to TRBJ1-2; 7 bases fit TRBD1. The germline gives CDR1 LNHDA, CDR2 SQIVND (reference sequence). V lost 7 bases and J lost 4; bases outside the gene matches: 12. There are 15 residues in the CDR3.

The J gene is TRBJ2-1, the V gene TRBV13, with 15 bases that match TRBD2. Germline CDR1 is PRHDT and CDR2 is FYEKMQ (reference sequence). V lost 5 bases to trimming and J lost 7 bases; unmatched junction nucleotides: 18. CDR3 size: 20 residues. The CDR3 nucleotides are TGTGCCAGCAGCGTGTCCAGGACTAGCGGGGGGGCCAGGGTGACAAATGAGCAGTTCTTC. Its translation is CASSVSRTSGGARVTNEQFF.

The V and J genes are TRBV19 and TRBJ2-3; D is possibly TRBD2 (5 bases). V gave up 3 bases and J gave up 2 bases, with 9 bases separating them. Per germline, CDR1 LNHDA and CDR2 SQIVND (reference sequence). CDR3 length: 14 residues. CDR3 nucleotide sequence: TGTGCCAGTAGTATTAAGGGAGACACAGATACGCAGTATTTT. Encoded protein: CASSIKGDTDTQYF.

The V gene is TRBV5-4, the J gene TRBJ2-1, with TRBD2 identical over 16 bases. The CDR3 has 18 residues. The trim removed 4 bases at V and 7 bases at J, leaving 11 bases unmatched. The germline CDR1 and CDR2 sequences are SGHNT and YYREEE (reference sequence). The chain's CDR3 is CASSRGLAGGLGRNEQFF. In DNA, the CDR3 is TGTGCCAGCAGCAGGGGACTAGCGGGGGGGCTAGGGAGGAATGAGCAGTTCTTC. Full variable domain (rest looked up from reference TRBV5-4 and TRBJ2-1): ETGVTQSPTHLIKTRGQQVTLRCSSQSGHNTVSWYQQALGQGPQFIFQYYREEENGRGNFPPRFSGLQFPNYSSELNVNALELDDSALYLCASSRGLAGGLGRNEQFFGPGTRLTVL.

The V call is TRBV7-7, the J call TRBJ2-3; D perhaps matches TRBD2 (6 bases). Germline CDR1 is SSHAT and CDR2 is FNYEAQ (reference sequence). Trimming took off 5 bases at V and 3 bases at J, with 18 bases between the two ends. The CDR3 is made up of 16 amino acids. This CDR3 reads CASSPDTRGGTDTQYF. The DNA for the CDR3 is TGTGCCAGCAGCCCCGATACCCGTGGGGGGACAGATACGCAGTATTTT. The full variable domain, completed using reference TRBV7-7 and TRBJ2-3, is GAGVSQSPRYKVTKRGQDVTLRCDPISSHATLYWYQQALGQGPEFLTYFNYEAQPDKSGLPSDRFSAERPEGSISTLTIQRTEQRDSAMYRCASSPDTRGGTDTQYFGPGTRLTVL.

This clone was counted only a few times. This rearrangement joins TRBV19 to TRBJ2-2, with 10 nucleotides matching TRBD1. This CDR3 has 16 residues. V lost 4 bases to trimming and J lost 4 bases; unmatched junction nucleotides: 6. CDR1 LNHDA and CDR2 SQIVND come from the germline V gene (reference sequence). CDR3 nucleotides: TGTGCCAGTAGTAAAGGACAGGGGGTTGGCACCGGGGAGCTGTTTTTT. Amino acids: CASSKGQGVGTGELFF. Full variable domain (outside the CDR3, taken from reference TRBV19 and TRBJ2-2): DGGITQSPKYLFRKEGQNVTLSCEQNLNHDAMYWYRQDPGQGLRLIYYSQIVNDFQKGDIAEGYSVSREKKESFPLTVTSAQKNPTAFYLCASSKGQGVGTGELFFGEGSRLTVL.

V is TRBV7-9 and J is TRBJ1-2; unclear D gene. Deletions cut 1 base from V and 9 bases from J, with 6 bases between. Germline V gene sequence: CDR1 SEHNR, CDR2 FQNEAQ (reference sequence). The CDR3 is 11 residues long. CDR3 loop: CASSLGRRYTF. CDR3 coding DNA: TGTGCCAGCAGCTTAGGGAGGCGCTACACCTTC.

The chain links TRBV7-9 to TRBJ2-1; 11 bases map to TRBD1. V lost 4 bases and J lost 6; bases outside the gene matches: 5. Per the germline V gene, CDR1 is SEHNR and CDR2 is FQNEAQ (reference sequence). The CDR3 has 15 residues. CDR3 in amino acids: CASSSGTGGSNEQFF. In DNA, the CDR3 is TGTGCCAGCAGCTCCGGGACAGGGGGAAGCAATGAGCAGTTCTTC.

As regards this clone: Its ends do not fully match the called genes, so a read error is possible. This chain links TRBV7-7 with TRBJ1-6; no definite D call. Germline V gives CDR1 SSHAT, CDR2 FNYEAQ (reference sequence). There are 13 residues in the CDR3. The CDR3 sequence: CASSLAAGAALHF. The CDR3 nucleotides are TGTGCTAGCAGCTTAGCGGCAGGAGCTGCCCTCCACTTT. Full variable domain (rest looked up from reference TRBV7-7 and TRBJ1-6): GAGVSQSPRYKVTKRGQDVTLRCDPISSHATLYWYQQALGQGPEFLTYFNYEAQPDKSGLPSDRFSAERPEGSISTLTIQRTEQRDSAMYRCASSLAAGAALHFGNGTRLTVT.

This sequence joins TRBV10-3 and TRBJ1-5, with D possibly TRBD1 on 6 matching bases. This CDR3 is 14 amino acids long. The germline CDR1 and CDR2 sequences are ENHRY and SYGVKD. The V and J ends lost 10 bases and 0 bases respectively, with 13 bases between them. CDR3 DNA: TGTGCCACCCAAACAGGGAATAGCAATCAGCCCCAGCATTTT. It codes for CATQTGNSNQPQHF.